A selection of T cell receptor beta chains follows, all from one sample in a study of blood T cells in healthy people across ages. TCRdb itself ran the 5' RACE reads through MiXCR, one entry per CDR3 protein. Of 550,000 to 800,000 distinct CDR3 sequences in the sample, roughly 20% were seen once. The specimen was blood. The source of these receptors is a man between 70 and 80 years old in good health. Each CDR3 is given with its conserved first and last residue. D genes are given only for firm matches. Size tells how often a clone was seen (once, few, many) or the class of an expanded clone, and some rows leave it out.

v_call	d_call	clone_size	j_call	cdr3_aa	cdr3_nt
TRBV4-1	TRBD1	few	TRBJ2-7	CASSPGTGFEPYEQYF	TGCGCCAGCAGCCCCGGGACAGGCTTTGAACCATACGAGCAGTACTTC
TRBV20-1	TRBD2	.	TRBJ2-7	CSARDSGERAYEQYF	TGCAGTGCTAGAGATAGCGGGGAGAGAGCCTACGAGCAGTACTTC
TRBV5-5	TRBD2	.	TRBJ2-5	CASSLVASGSETQYF	TGTGCCAGCAGCTTGGTGGCTAGCGGGAGTGAGACCCAGTACTTC
TRBV6-1	.	.	TRBJ2-4	CASSARPTDIQYF	TGTGCCAGCAGTGCCCGGCCTACGGACATTCAGTACTTC
TRBV5-1	TRBD2	.	TRBJ2-3	CASSLTSGNGGTDTQYF	TGCGCCAGCAGCTTGACTAGCGGGAACGGTGGCACAGATACGCAGTATTTT
TRBV5-1	.	.	TRBJ2-1	CASMVASSYNEQFF	TGCGCCAGCATGGTAGCGAGCTCCTACAATGAGCAGTTCTTC
TRBV6-1	.	.	TRBJ2-7	CASSDEDILSYEQYF	TGTGCCAGCAGTGATGAGGACATTCTCTCCTACGAGCAGTACTTC
TRBV7-2	TRBD2	few	TRBJ2-3	CASSISGGVTDTQYF	TGTGCCAGCAGCATCAGCGGGGGGGTCACAGATACGCAGTATTTT
TRBV4-1	.	.	TRBJ2-1	CASSQDFGTLGQFF	TGCGCCAGCAGCCAAGATTTTGGCACTTTAGGGCAGTTCTTC
TRBV5-1	TRBD1	.	TRBJ1-1	CASSGTGEAAEAFF	TGCGCCAGCAGTGGGACAGGGGAGGCGGCTGAAGCTTTCTTT
TRBV20-1	.	.	TRBJ2-7	CSARDISRDYEQYF	TGCAGTGCTAGAGATATATCCCGGGATTACGAGCAGTACTTC
TRBV5-1	.	many	TRBJ2-5	CASSLSAGWETQYF	TGCGCCAGCAGCTTGTCGGCAGGGTGGGAGACCCAGTACTTC
TRBV5-1	.	few	TRBJ2-5	CASSISGTLETQYF	TGCGCCAGCAGCATTTCAGGAACCCTCGAGACCCAGTACTTC
TRBV19	.	few	TRBJ1-4	CASSRSEKLFF	TGTGCCAGTAGCCGAAGTGAAAAACTGTTTTTT
TRBV6-2/TRBV6-3	.	.	TRBJ2-6	CASSYSGPGANVLTF	TGTGCCAGCAGTTACTCAGGGCCTGGGGCCAACGTCCTGACTTTC
TRBV5-1	.	.	TRBJ2-1	CASSPDSPSYNEQFF	TGCGCCAGCAGCCCAGATAGCCCCTCCTACAATGAGCAGTTCTTC
TRBV5-1	TRBD1	.	TRBJ2-2	CASSHPPGGNTGELFF	TGCGCCAGCAGCCACCCCCCAGGGGGCAATACCGGGGAGCTGTTTTTT
TRBV9	TRBD2	.	TRBJ2-1	CASSRGTSGAYNEQFF	TGTGCCAGCAGCCGAGGGACTAGCGGGGCCTACAATGAGCAGTTCTTC
TRBV5-1	.	many	TRBJ2-7	CASSLTGRSYEQYF	TGCGCCAGCAGCTTGACGGGTCGCTCCTACGAGCAGTACTTC
TRBV9	.	.	TRBJ2-5	CASSVEGRKETQYF	TGTGCCAGCAGCGTAGAGGGGCGGAAAGAGACCCAGTACTTC
TRBV20-1	TRBD2	.	TRBJ2-2	CSARGLARSTGELFF	TGCAGTGCTAGGGGACTAGCAAGAAGCACCGGGGAGCTGTTTTTT
TRBV20-1	.	.	TRBJ2-5	CSASIDNQETQYF	TGCAGTGCTAGTATAGACAACCAAGAGACCCAGTACTTC
TRBV12-3/TRBV12-4	.	many	TRBJ2-4	CASSFRAGRIAKNIQYF	TGTGCCAGCAGTTTTCGGGCAGGGCGAATAGCCAAAAACATTCAGTACTTC
TRBV12-3/TRBV12-4	.	.	TRBJ2-3	CASRLGVDTDTQYF	TGTGCCAGCAGATTGGGGGTGGACACAGATACGCAGTATTTT
TRBV7-9	TRBD1	few	TRBJ2-5	CASSFGRGKETQYF	TGTGCCAGCAGCTTCGGCAGGGGGAAAGAGACCCAGTACTTC
TRBV12-5	.	.	TRBJ2-7	CASEIRQALEQYF	TGTGCTAGTGAAATTAGACAGGCCCTCGAGCAGTACTTC
TRBV6-2/TRBV6-3	TRBD2	few	TRBJ2-5	CASSGLVYQETQYF	TGTGCCAGCAGTGGACTAGTGTACCAAGAGACCCAGTACTTC
TRBV6-5	.	many	TRBJ2-2	CASSPFGTGELFF	TGTGCCAGCAGCCCCTTTGGGACCGGGGAGCTGTTTTTT
TRBV4-1	TRBD2	.	TRBJ2-1	CASSPAEREPRNEQFF	TGCGCCAGCAGCCCGGCCGAGCGGGAGCCACGTAATGAGCAGTTCTTC
TRBV6-1	.	few	TRBJ2-1	CASRVAGNTYNEQFF	TGTGCCAGCAGGGTTGCAGGGAACACCTACAATGAGCAGTTCTTC
TRBV4-2	.	.	TRBJ2-7	CASSSSGTGAYEQYF	TGTGCCAGCAGCTCATCCGGGACTGGAGCCTACGAGCAGTACTTC
TRBV29-1	.	.	TRBJ1-1	CSARAERNTEAFF	TGCAGCGCCCGGGCGGAACGGAACACTGAAGCTTTCTTT
TRBV6-6	TRBD1	many	TRBJ1-6	CASSYSGDRPNSPLHF	TGTGCCAGCAGTTACTCTGGGGACAGGCCAAATTCACCCCTCCACTTT
TRBV12-3/TRBV12-4	TRBD2	few	TRBJ2-1	CASNPQPAGDNEQFF	TGTGCCAGCAATCCGCAGCCAGCGGGGGACAATGAGCAGTTCTTC
TRBV5-1	.	.	TRBJ2-5	CASSLLGQNQETQYF	TGCGCCAGCAGCTTGCTAGGGCAGAACCAAGAGACCCAGTACTTC
TRBV5-8	.	.	TRBJ2-2	CASSSFWERDTGELFF	TGTGCCAGCAGCTCTTTCTGGGAGAGGGACACCGGGGAGCTGTTTTTT
TRBV2	TRBD2	.	TRBJ2-2	CASSDRLAGVAGELFF	TGTGCCAGCAGTGACCGACTAGCGGGAGTTGCCGGGGAGCTGTTTTTT
TRBV20-1	.	.	TRBJ1-5	CSAKRTVGRNQPQHF	TGCAGTGCTAAGCGGACAGTTGGCAGGAATCAGCCCCAGCATTTT
TRBV4-1	.	few	TRBJ1-1	CASSQEAGVGNTEAFF	TGCGCCAGCAGCCAAGAGGCGGGGGTCGGGAACACTGAAGCTTTCTTT
TRBV10-3	.	.	TRBJ2-3	CAISESLLASDTQYF	TGTGCCATCAGTGAGTCGCTACTAGCATCAGATACGCAGTATTTT
TRBV29-1	.	many	TRBJ2-7	CSVEDGYYEQYF	TGCAGCGTTGAAGACGGATACTACGAGCAGTACTTC
TRBV9	.	few	TRBJ1-2	CASSVEAGSVMSWGYTF	TGTGCCAGCAGCGTAGAGGCAGGGAGCGTGATGTCGTGGGGCTACACCTTC
TRBV7-7	.	.	TRBJ2-7	CASSLDSSSYEQYF	TGTGCTAGCAGCTTAGACAGTAGCTCCTACGAGCAGTACTTC
TRBV4-3	TRBD2	.	TRBJ2-3	CASSQNPPGLAGPTSTDTQYF	TGCGCCAGCAGCCAAAACCCCCCCGGACTAGCGGGACCAACTAGCACAGATACGCAGTATTTT
TRBV5-1	.	many	TRBJ2-5	CASSLGGTDQETQYF	TGCGCCAGCAGCTTGGGGGGGACGGACCAAGAGACCCAGTACTTC
TRBV3-1	.	many	TRBJ2-2	CASSQESPGELFF	TGTGCCAGCAGCCAAGAATCTCCCGGGGAGCTGTTTTTT
TRBV20-1	.	.	TRBJ1-2	CSARDRKGANYGYTF	TGCAGTGCTAGAGATAGGAAGGGCGCTAACTATGGCTACACCTTC
TRBV6-5	.	few	TRBJ2-6	CASSKIPGANVLTF	TGTGCCAGCAGCAAGATCCCTGGGGCCAACGTCCTGACTTTC
TRBV4-1	.	few	TRBJ2-7	CASSQVPGNVHEQYF	TGCGCCAGCAGCCAAGTACCAGGGAATGTCCACGAGCAGTACTTC
TRBV4-3	.	many	TRBJ2-3	CASSQESGSRTQYF	TGCGCCAGCAGCCAAGAGTCGGGGTCTCGTACGCAGTATTTT
TRBV10-3	.	.	TRBJ1-5	CAISAQGGNQPQHF	TGTGCCATCAGTGCACAGGGAGGGAATCAGCCCCAGCATTTT
TRBV20-1	.	few	TRBJ2-3	CSARAPPGPSTDTQYF	TGCAGTGCTAGGGCGCCGCCCGGGCCTAGCACAGATACGCAGTATTTT
TRBV6-1	.	.	TRBJ1-2	CASSDNGFLNYGYTF	TGTGCCAGCAGTGATAATGGATTTTTGAACTATGGCTACACCTTC
TRBV20-1	.	few	TRBJ1-2	CSARDLLGYTF	TGCAGTGCTAGAGATCTTCTTGGCTACACCTTC
TRBV7-9	.	.	TRBJ1-2	CASSLRSPVENYGYTF	TGTGCCAGCAGCTTAAGATCTCCGGTGGAAAACTATGGCTACACCTTC
TRBV20-1	.	.	TRBJ2-3	CSARDRLAYSTDTQYF	TGCAGTGCTAGAGATCGGCTAGCATATAGCACAGATACGCAGTATTTT
TRBV25-1	TRBD2	.	TRBJ2-7	CASTQPGGGYEQYF	TGTGCCAGCACCCAACCAGGCGGGGGCTACGAGCAGTACTTC